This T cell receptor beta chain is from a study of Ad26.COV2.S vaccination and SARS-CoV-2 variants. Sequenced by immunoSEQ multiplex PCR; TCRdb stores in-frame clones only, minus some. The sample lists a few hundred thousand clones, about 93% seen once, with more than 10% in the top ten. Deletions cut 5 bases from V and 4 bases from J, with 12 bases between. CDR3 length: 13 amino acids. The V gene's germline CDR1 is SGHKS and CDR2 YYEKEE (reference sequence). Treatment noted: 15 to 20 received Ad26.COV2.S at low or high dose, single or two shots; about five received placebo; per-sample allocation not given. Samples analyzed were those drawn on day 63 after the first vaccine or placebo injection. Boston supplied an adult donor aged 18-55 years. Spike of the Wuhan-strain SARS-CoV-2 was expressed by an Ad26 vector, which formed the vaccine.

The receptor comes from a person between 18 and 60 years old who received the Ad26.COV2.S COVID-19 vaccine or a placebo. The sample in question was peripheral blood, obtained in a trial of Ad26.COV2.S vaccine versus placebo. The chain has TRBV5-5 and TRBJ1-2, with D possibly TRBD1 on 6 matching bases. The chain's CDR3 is CASSSTGFYGYTF. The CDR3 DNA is TGTGCCAGCAGTTCGACAGGATTCTATGGCTACACCTTC.